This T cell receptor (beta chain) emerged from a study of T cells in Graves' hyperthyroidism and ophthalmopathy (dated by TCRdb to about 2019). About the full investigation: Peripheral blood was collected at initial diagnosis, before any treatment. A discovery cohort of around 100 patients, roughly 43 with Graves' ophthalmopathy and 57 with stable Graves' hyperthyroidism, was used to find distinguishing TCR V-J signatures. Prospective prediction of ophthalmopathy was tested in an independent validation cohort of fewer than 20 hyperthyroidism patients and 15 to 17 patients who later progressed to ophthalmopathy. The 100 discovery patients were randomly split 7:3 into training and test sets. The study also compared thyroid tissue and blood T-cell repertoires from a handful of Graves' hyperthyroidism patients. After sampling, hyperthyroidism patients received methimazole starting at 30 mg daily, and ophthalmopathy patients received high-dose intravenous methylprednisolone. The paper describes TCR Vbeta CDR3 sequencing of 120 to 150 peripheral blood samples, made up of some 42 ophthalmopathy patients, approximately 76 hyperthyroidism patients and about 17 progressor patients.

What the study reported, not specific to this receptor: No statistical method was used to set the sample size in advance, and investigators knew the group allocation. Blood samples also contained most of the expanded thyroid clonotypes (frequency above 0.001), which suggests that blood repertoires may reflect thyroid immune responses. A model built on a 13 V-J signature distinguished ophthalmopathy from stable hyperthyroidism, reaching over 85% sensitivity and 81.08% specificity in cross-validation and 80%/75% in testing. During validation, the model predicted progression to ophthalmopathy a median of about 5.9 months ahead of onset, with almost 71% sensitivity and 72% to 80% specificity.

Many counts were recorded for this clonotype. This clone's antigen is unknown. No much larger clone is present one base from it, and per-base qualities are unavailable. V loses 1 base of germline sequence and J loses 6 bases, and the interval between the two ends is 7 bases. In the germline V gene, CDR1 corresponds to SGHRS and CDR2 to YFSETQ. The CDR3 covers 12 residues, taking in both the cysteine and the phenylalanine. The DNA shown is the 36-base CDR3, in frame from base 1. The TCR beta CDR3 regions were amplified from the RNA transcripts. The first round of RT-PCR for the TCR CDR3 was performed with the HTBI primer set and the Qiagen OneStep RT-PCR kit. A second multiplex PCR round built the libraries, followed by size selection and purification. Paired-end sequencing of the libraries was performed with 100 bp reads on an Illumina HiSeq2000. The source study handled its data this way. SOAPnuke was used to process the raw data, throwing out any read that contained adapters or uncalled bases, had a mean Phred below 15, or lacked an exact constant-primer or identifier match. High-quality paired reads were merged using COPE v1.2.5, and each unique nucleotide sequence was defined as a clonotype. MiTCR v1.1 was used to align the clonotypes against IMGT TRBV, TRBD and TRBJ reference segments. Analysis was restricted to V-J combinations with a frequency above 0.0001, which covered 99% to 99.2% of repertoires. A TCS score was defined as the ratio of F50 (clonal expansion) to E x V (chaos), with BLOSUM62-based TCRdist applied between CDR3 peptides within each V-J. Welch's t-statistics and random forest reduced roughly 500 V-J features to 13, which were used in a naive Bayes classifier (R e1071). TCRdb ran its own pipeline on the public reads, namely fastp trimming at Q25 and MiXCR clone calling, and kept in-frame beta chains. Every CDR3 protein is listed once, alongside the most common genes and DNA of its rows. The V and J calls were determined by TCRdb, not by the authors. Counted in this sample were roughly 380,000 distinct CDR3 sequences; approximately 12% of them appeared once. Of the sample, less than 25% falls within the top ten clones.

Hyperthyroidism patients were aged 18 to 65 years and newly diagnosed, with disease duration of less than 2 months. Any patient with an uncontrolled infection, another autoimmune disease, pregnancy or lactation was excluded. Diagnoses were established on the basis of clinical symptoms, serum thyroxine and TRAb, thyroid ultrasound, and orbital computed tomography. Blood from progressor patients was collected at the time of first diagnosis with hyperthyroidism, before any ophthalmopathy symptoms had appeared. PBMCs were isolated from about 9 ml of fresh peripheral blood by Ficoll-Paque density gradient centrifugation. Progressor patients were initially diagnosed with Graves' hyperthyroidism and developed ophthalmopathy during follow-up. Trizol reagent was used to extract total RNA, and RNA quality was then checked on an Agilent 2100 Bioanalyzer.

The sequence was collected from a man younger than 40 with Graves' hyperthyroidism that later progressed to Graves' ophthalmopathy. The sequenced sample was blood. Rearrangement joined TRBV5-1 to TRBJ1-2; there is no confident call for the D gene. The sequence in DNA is TGCGCCAGCAGCTTGCTTACAGATGGCTACACCTTC. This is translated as CASSLLTDGYTF.